This is a list of T cell receptor beta chains from one sample in a study of T cell changes during pregnancy in multiple sclerosis. The table came from immunoSEQ multiplex PCR; TCRdb's copy has only in-frame clones and leaves some out. The data contain about 22,000 clones, approximately 87% of them singletons. This specimen consisted of CD8+ T cells from peripheral blood mononuclear cells, obtained before pregnancy. These receptors all stem from a female donor with multiple sclerosis, enrolled in a pregnancy study. The CDR3 runs from the conserved cysteine through the conserved F or W. The order of the fields is J gene, D gene, V gene, clone size, CDR3 DNA, CDR3 protein. D genes are given only for firm matches. Only some rows state a clone size, as once, few, many or a class for expanded clones.

J: TRBJ1-3; D: TRBD1; V: TRBV6-6; size: NA; DNA: TGTGCCAGCAGTTTCCCTGACAGGGCTGGAAACACCATATATTTT; CDR3: CASSFPDRAGNTIYF
J: TRBJ2-7; D: TRBD2; V: TRBV27; size: NA; DNA: TGTGCCAGCAGTTTATACGGCGGGAGGAGCTACGAGCAGTACTTC; CDR3: CASSLYGGRSYEQYF
J: TRBJ2-3; D: TRBD2; V: TRBV2; size: NA; DNA: TGTGCCTGCCGAGCGGAGCGGGGATCAGATACGCAGTATTTT; CDR3: CACRAERGSDTQYF
J: TRBJ2-3; D: NA; V: TRBV6-4; size: once; DNA: TGTGCCAGCAGTGTAAGCGGAGGCGGGACAGATACGCAGTATTTT; CDR3: CASSVSGGGTDTQYF
J: TRBJ2-1; D: TRBD2; V: TRBV7-9; size: NA; DNA: TGTGCCAGCAGCTTACCCCCTAGCGGGATAGGGAATGAGCAGTTCTTC; CDR3: CASSLPPSGIGNEQFF
J: TRBJ2-1; D: TRBD2; V: TRBV10-2; size: NA; DNA: TGCGCCAGCAGTGAGTCGGAACTAGCGGCCGACTATGAGCAGTTCTTC; CDR3: CASSESELAADYEQFF
J: TRBJ2-7; D: TRBD1; V: TRBV6-1; size: NA; DNA: TGTGCCAGCAGTGAGAGGGGGCGGACCCCAGCCTACGAGCAGTACTTC; CDR3: CASSERGRTPAYEQYF
J: TRBJ2-2; D: TRBD1; V: TRBV5-6; size: NA; DNA: TGTGCCAGCAGCGCCTCGGGACAGGGGGCTTTGAACACCGGGGAGCTGTTTTTT; CDR3: CASSASGQGALNTGELFF
J: TRBJ1-5; D: NA; V: TRBV7-9; size: NA; DNA: TGTGCCAGCAGCTTTTCCGGGGTCCTCCAGCCCCAGCATTTT; CDR3: CASSFSGVLQPQHF
J: TRBJ2-2; D: TRBD1; V: TRBV6-6; size: NA; DNA: TGCGCCAGCAGTCAATACAGGGGCACGAACACCGGGGAGCTGTTTTTT; CDR3: CASSQYRGTNTGELFF
J: TRBJ1-2; D: NA; V: TRBV4-1; size: NA; DNA: TGCGCCACTTGGGGGGAAGGGTATGGCTACACCTTC; CDR3: CATWGEGYGYTF
J: TRBJ1-5; D: NA; V: TRBV11-2; size: few; DNA: TGTGCCAGCAGCTTAACGTGGACAGTTAGCAATCAGCCCCAGCATTTT; CDR3: CASSLTWTVSNQPQHF
J: TRBJ2-1; D: TRBD2; V: TRBV14; size: NA; DNA: TGTGCCAGCAGCCGTGGGACTAGCCTATACAATGAGCAGTTCTTC; CDR3: CASSRGTSLYNEQFF
J: TRBJ1-1; D: NA; V: TRBV10-3; size: NA; DNA: TGTGCCATCAGTGATTGGGACACAGGGAACACTGAAGCTTTCTTT; CDR3: CAISDWDTGNTEAFF
J: TRBJ1-4; D: TRBD1; V: TRBV30; size: NA; DNA: TGTGCCTGGGACCACAGGGGAAAAGACGAAAAACTGTTTTTT; CDR3: CAWDHRGKDEKLFF
J: TRBJ2-5; D: TRBD1; V: TRBV6-1; size: NA; DNA: TGTGCCAGCAGTGATGGCAGGGGGATAGAGACCCAGTACTTC; CDR3: CASSDGRGIETQYF
J: TRBJ2-5; D: TRBD1; V: TRBV6-1; size: once; DNA: TGTGCCAGCAGTGATTACGCCGGGACAGGTGGTGAGACCCAGTACTTC; CDR3: CASSDYAGTGGETQYF
J: TRBJ1-1; D: NA; V: TRBV7-3; size: NA; DNA: TGTGCCAGCAGCCTAGGGGGGGAAAACACTGAAGCTTTCTTT; CDR3: CASSLGGENTEAFF
J: TRBJ1-2; D: TRBD1; V: TRBV7-9; size: NA; DNA: TGTGCCAGCAGCTGGACAGGGGGTTTACCTTACTATGGCTACACCTTC; CDR3: CASSWTGGLPYYGYTF
J: TRBJ2-2; D: NA; V: TRBV6-5; size: NA; DNA: TGTGCCAGCAGAAACAGGAACACCGGGGAGCTGTTTTTT; CDR3: CASRNRNTGELFF
J: TRBJ1-1; D: NA; V: TRBV30; size: NA; DNA: TGTGCCTGGAGCCCCGGGACAGAAGCTTTCTTT; CDR3: CAWSPGTEAFF
J: TRBJ2-7; D: TRBD2; V: TRBV19; size: NA; DNA: TGTGCCAGTAGTGGAACTAGCGGGATTCCCCCTACCGCTTCCTACGAGCAGTACTTC; CDR3: CASSGTSGIPPTASYEQYF
J: TRBJ2-1; D: TRBD1; V: TRBV5-4; size: NA; DNA: TGTGCCAGCAGCCCAGGGACAGTCGATGAGCAGTTCTTC; CDR3: CASSPGTVDEQFF
J: TRBJ2-7; D: NA; V: TRBV2; size: NA; DNA: TGTGCCAGCAGTGAAGCCGAACTAGGGGGATACGAGCAGTACTTC; CDR3: CASSEAELGGYEQYF
J: TRBJ1-1; D: NA; V: TRBV11-3; size: NA; DNA: TGTGCCAGCAGCTCCGGGGAGGGGTACACTGAAGCTTTCTTT; CDR3: CASSSGEGYTEAFF
J: TRBJ2-5; D: TRBD2; V: TRBV9; size: NA; DNA: TGTGCCAGCAGCGAAGGACTAGCGGGATCGGAGACCCAGTACTTC; CDR3: CASSEGLAGSETQYF
J: TRBJ2-3; D: NA; V: TRBV30; size: NA; DNA: TGTGCCTGGAACCAACTAGATATGTACCCAGATACGCAGTATTTT; CDR3: CAWNQLDMYPDTQYF
J: TRBJ1-1; D: NA; V: TRBV19; size: NA; DNA: TGTGCCAGTAGTATTCTCCCCGAGGGGAACACTGAAGCTTTCTTT; CDR3: CASSILPEGNTEAFF
J: TRBJ1-5; D: NA; V: TRBV7-8; size: NA; DNA: TGTGCCAGCAGCTCCACCGGGACATCACATCAGCCCCAGCATTTT; CDR3: CASSSTGTSHQPQHF
J: TRBJ2-2; D: TRBD1; V: TRBV7-8; size: once; DNA: TGTGCCAGCAGCTCACAGGGGGGGAACACCGGGGAGCTGTTTTTT; CDR3: CASSSQGGNTGELFF
J: TRBJ2-7; D: TRBD2; V: TRBV13; size: NA; DNA: TGTGCCAGCAGCTCGAAACTAGCGGGACGGGGTATCATCGGCGAGCAGTACTTC; CDR3: CASSSKLAGRGIIGEQYF
J: TRBJ2-1; D: TRBD2; V: TRBV2; size: once; DNA: TGTGCCAGCAGTCTAGGGGCGGGAGGGCAGGTCTACAATGAGCAGTTCTTC; CDR3: CASSLGAGGQVYNEQFF
J: TRBJ2-1; D: TRBD2; V: TRBV9; size: NA; DNA: TGTGCCAGCAGCTCCGTCGGGACTAGTGGAAATGAGCAGTTCTTC; CDR3: CASSSVGTSGNEQFF
J: TRBJ2-7; D: NA; V: TRBV18; size: NA; DNA: TGTGCCAGCCACACAGGGTTGAACTACGAGCAGTACTTC; CDR3: CASHTGLNYEQYF
J: TRBJ2-7; D: TRBD1; V: TRBV30; size: NA; DNA: TGTGCCTGGAGCACACTAAACGACAGGGGGCGCGACGAGCAGTACTTC; CDR3: CAWSTLNDRGRDEQYF
J: TRBJ1-2; D: TRBD1; V: TRBV10-3; size: NA; DNA: TGTGCCATCAGTGCTCCATGGCAGGGGGTAGACTATGGCTACACCTTC; CDR3: CAISAPWQGVDYGYTF
J: TRBJ2-3; D: NA; V: TRBV6-4; size: few; DNA: TGTGCCAGCAGTGATCTGGCGGGGAGCACAGATACGCAGTATTTT; CDR3: CASSDLAGSTDTQYF
J: TRBJ2-3; D: TRBD2; V: TRBV27; size: NA; DNA: TGTGCCAGCAGTCCTCAGCGGGAGGACCCTATGGGAGGTAGCACAGATACGCAGTATTTT; CDR3: CASSPQREDPMGGSTDTQYF
J: TRBJ1-5; D: TRBD1; V: TRBV19; size: NA; DNA: TGTGCCAGTAGTCCATACCCCGACAGGGTAAAGGATCAGCCCCAGCATTTT; CDR3: CASSPYPDRVKDQPQHF
J: TRBJ1-1; D: TRBD1; V: TRBV2; size: NA; DNA: TGTGCCAGCAGTGCCCGGACAGGGGAGAACACTGAAGCTTTCTTT; CDR3: CASSARTGENTEAFF
J: TRBJ1-1; D: NA; V: TRBV28; size: NA; DNA: TGTGCCAGCAGTTTTCTAGGGGCGCAAGTGAACACTGAAGCTTTCTTT; CDR3: CASSFLGAQVNTEAFF
J: TRBJ2-5; D: TRBD2; V: TRBV27; size: NA; DNA: TGTGCCAGCTCGTCCCCGGAGCGGGAGGGGCAAGAGACCCAGTACTTC; CDR3: CASSSPEREGQETQYF
J: TRBJ1-2; D: NA; V: TRBV7-9; size: NA; DNA: TGTGCCAGCAGCTTAGGGGCAGGGAGGTCCGGCTACACCTTC; CDR3: CASSLGAGRSGYTF
J: TRBJ2-7; D: NA; V: TRBV11-2; size: NA; DNA: TGTGCCAGCAGCTTAGGGCACCGGGACTCCTCCTACGAGCAGTACTTC; CDR3: CASSLGHRDSSYEQYF
J: TRBJ2-3; D: NA; V: TRBV4-1; size: once; DNA: TGCGCCAGCAGCCAAGGAGCAGATACGCAGTATTTT; CDR3: CASSQGADTQYF
J: TRBJ2-1; D: NA; V: TRBV7-2; size: once; DNA: TGTGCCAGCAGCTCGCCGGTTAATAACTACAATGAGCAGTTCTTC; CDR3: CASSSPVNNYNEQFF
J: TRBJ1-5; D: NA; V: TRBV10-2; size: NA; DNA: TGCGCCAGCAGTGAGTATCACAGTTGGGTGCCCCAGCATTTT; CDR3: CASSEYHSWVPQHF
J: TRBJ2-3; D: TRBD2; V: TRBV6-1; size: NA; DNA: TGTGCCAGCAGTGAAGCGCGGACTAGCGGGAAGTCAGATACGCAGTATTTT; CDR3: CASSEARTSGKSDTQYF
J: TRBJ2-5; D: TRBD1; V: TRBV6-1; size: once; DNA: TGTGCCAGCACCCTAGACAGGGCTACGTCGGAGACCCAGTACTTC; CDR3: CASTLDRATSETQYF
J: TRBJ2-1; D: NA; V: TRBV27; size: NA; DNA: TGTGCCAGCAGAGACAGGCCGGGGACGTCCTACAATGAGCAGTTCTTC; CDR3: CASRDRPGTSYNEQFF
J: TRBJ2-7; D: TRBD2; V: TRBV5-6; size: NA; DNA: TGTGCCAGCAGCGGAGGAGCGGGATCTATCGAGCAGTACTTC; CDR3: CASSGGAGSIEQYF
J: TRBJ1-4; D: NA; V: TRBV19; size: NA; DNA: TGTGCCAGTAGTATCGTAGGGAGGACTAATGAAAAACTGTTTTTT; CDR3: CASSIVGRTNEKLFF
J: TRBJ2-1; D: NA; V: TRBV13; size: NA; DNA: TGTGCCAGCAGCTTAAATCAGGGCTACAATGAGCAGTTCTTC; CDR3: CASSLNQGYNEQFF
J: TRBJ2-7; D: TRBD2; V: TRBV5-1; size: NA; DNA: TGCGCCAGCAGCCAGGGTAGCGGGACCGTCTACGAGCAGTACTTC; CDR3: CASSQGSGTVYEQYF